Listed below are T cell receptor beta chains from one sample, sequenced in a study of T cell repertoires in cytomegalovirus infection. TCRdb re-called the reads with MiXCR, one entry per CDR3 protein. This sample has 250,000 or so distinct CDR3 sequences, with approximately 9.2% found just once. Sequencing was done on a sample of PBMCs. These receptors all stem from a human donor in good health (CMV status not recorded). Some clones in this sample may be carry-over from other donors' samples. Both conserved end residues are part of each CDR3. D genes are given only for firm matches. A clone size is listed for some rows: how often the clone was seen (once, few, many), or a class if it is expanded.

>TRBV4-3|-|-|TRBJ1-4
CASSQDNRADEKLFF
TGCGCCAGCAGCCAAGATAATAGGGCGGATGAAAAACTGTTTTTT
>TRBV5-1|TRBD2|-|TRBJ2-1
CASSVRLAGGVSSSYNEQFF
TGCGCCAGCAGCGTTAGACTAGCGGGAGGGGTCTCGAGCTCCTACAATGAGCAGTTCTTC
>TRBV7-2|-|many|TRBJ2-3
CASSQGGVANTDTQYF
TGTGCCAGCAGCCAGGGGGGGGTAGCCAACACAGATACGCAGTATTTT
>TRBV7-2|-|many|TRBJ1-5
CASSSAPGGNQPQHF
TGTGCCAGCAGCTCGGCGCCGGGAGGCAATCAGCCCCAGCATTTT
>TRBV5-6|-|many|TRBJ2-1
CASRGEDANEQFF
TGTGCCAGCAGAGGTGAGGACGCAAATGAGCAGTTCTTC
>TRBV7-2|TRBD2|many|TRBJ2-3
CASSLGGGRGADTQYF
TGTGCCAGCAGCCTCGGTGGCGGGAGGGGGGCAGATACGCAGTATTTT
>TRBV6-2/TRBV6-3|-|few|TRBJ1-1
CASSYEWNTEAFF
TGTGCCAGCAGTTACGAATGGAACACTGAAGCTTTCTTT
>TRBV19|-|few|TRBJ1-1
CASSKTRGKNTEAFF
TGTGCCAGTAGCAAAACACGGGGCAAGAACACTGAAGCTTTCTTT
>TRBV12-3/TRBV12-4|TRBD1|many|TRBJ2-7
CASSFREIGTGRSYEQYF
TGTGCCAGCAGTTTTAGGGAGATTGGGACAGGGCGCTCCTACGAGCAGTACTTC
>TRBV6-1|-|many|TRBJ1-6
CASSQGSAGAYNSPLHF
TGTGCCAGCAGTCAGGGGTCGGCAGGGGCGTATAATTCACCCCTCCACTTT
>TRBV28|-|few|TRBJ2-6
CASSFHRSGANVLTF
TGTGCCAGCAGTTTCCACAGGTCTGGGGCCAACGTCCTGACTTTC
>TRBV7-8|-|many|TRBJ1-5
CASSLGVGGYQPQHF
TGTGCCAGCAGCTTAGGGGTCGGGGGTTATCAGCCCCAGCATTTT
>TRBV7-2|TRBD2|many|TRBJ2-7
CASSLALADLYEQYF
TGTGCCAGCAGCTTAGCACTAGCGGACCTCTACGAGCAGTACTTC
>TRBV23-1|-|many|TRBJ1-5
CASSRPGRNQPQHF
TGCGCCAGCAGTCGGCCGGGTCGCAATCAGCCCCAGCATTTT
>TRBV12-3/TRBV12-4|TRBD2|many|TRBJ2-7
CASSHSGSRYEQYF
TGTGCCAGCAGTCATAGCGGGAGTCGCTACGAGCAGTACTTC
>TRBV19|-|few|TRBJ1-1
CASSPYQSWRDTEAFF
TGTGCCAGTAGTCCGTATCAAAGCTGGCGTGATACTGAAGCTTTCTTT
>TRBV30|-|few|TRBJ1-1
CAWSFRLGSMNTEAFF
TGTGCCTGGAGTTTTCGACTGGGGTCGATGAACACTGAAGCTTTCTTT
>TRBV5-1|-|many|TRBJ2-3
CASSIGSAADTQYF
TGCGCCAGCAGCATAGGAAGTGCCGCGGATACGCAGTATTTT
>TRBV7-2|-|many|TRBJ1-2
CASNPRGQGGVGYTF
TGTGCCAGCAACCCTAGGGGCCAGGGTGGTGTGGGCTACACCTTC
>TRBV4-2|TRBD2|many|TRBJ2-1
CASSQEAGVYNEQFF
TGTGCCAGCAGCCAAGAAGCGGGGGTTTACAATGAGCAGTTCTTC
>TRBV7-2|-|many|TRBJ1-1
CASSLRPTGSRVNTEAFF
TGTGCCAGCAGCCTTCGACCGACAGGCTCGCGGGTGAACACTGAAGCTTTCTTT
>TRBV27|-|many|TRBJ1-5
CASRGGSGGSNQPQHF
TGTGCCAGCAGAGGGGGTTCCGGTGGAAGCAATCAGCCCCAGCATTTT
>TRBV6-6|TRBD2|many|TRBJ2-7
CASTPSSRRGAGEQYF
TGTGCCAGCACTCCCTCATCAAGGCGGGGGGCCGGCGAGCAGTACTTC
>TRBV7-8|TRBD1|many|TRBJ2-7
CASSEDRVVGEQYF
TGTGCCAGCAGCGAGGACAGGGTAGTTGGCGAGCAGTACTTC
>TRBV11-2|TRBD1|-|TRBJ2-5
CASSLISGQSYLLAF
TGTGCCAGCAGCTTAATCTCGGGACAGAGTTACCTTTTAGCTTTC
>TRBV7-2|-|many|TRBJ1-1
CASSSVHGGNTEAFF
TGTGCCAGCAGTTCGGTTCACGGAGGTAACACTGAAGCTTTCTTT
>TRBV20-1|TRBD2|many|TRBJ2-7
CSARGQAGGSSYEQYF
TGCAGTGCTAGGGGGCAAGCGGGAGGGAGCTCCTACGAGCAGTACTTC
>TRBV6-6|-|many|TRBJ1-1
CASSYGGTGNTEAFF
TGTGCCAGCAGTTACGGGGGGACTGGGAACACTGAAGCTTTCTTT
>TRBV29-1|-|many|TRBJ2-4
CSVVTRARVRDIQYF
TGCAGCGTTGTAACCAGGGCCAGGGTTCGAGACATTCAGTACTTC
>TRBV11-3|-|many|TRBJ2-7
CASSFSGAGVREQYF
TGTGCCAGCAGCTTTTCTGGGGCAGGGGTCCGGGAGCAGTACTTC
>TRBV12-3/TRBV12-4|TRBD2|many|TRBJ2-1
CASSLLAGGFNEQFF
TGTGCCAGCAGTCTCTTAGCGGGGGGGTTCAATGAGCAGTTCTTC
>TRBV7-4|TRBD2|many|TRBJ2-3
CASSLARTSGGAHTDTQYF
TGTGCCAGCAGCTTAGCCCGGACTAGCGGGGGGGCCCACACAGATACGCAGTATTTT
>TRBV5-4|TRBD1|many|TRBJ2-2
CASSLSRGKAGELFF
TGTGCCAGCAGCCTGAGCAGGGGGAAGGCCGGGGAGCTGTTTTTT
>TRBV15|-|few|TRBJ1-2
CATSRDRMQNGYTF
TGTGCCACCAGCAGAGATCGAATGCAGAATGGCTACACCTTC
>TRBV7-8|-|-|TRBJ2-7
CASSFSGQTHEQYF
TGTGCCAGCAGCTTCAGCGGGCAGACCCACGAGCAGTACTTC
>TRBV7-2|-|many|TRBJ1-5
CASSPSEGRNQPQHF
TGTGCCAGCAGCCCCTCGGAGGGTCGCAATCAGCCCCAGCATTTT
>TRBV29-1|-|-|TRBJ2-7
CSVRESPTFYEQYF
TGCAGCGTTAGAGAGTCCCCCACCTTCTACGAGCAGTACTTC
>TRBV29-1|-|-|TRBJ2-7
CAFGTGVYEQYF
TGCGCGTTTGGCACGGGGGTCTACGAGCAGTACTTC
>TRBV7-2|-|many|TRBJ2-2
CASSLVLRGELFF
TGTGCCAGCAGCTTAGTACTGCGCGGGGAGCTGTTTTTT
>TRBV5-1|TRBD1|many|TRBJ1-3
CASSLEGTGSGNTIYF
TGCGCCAGCAGCTTGGAAGGGACAGGGAGTGGAAACACCATATATTTT
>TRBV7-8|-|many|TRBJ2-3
CASSRSVGTDTQYF
TGTGCCAGCAGCCGGAGCGTGGGTACAGATACGCAGTATTTT
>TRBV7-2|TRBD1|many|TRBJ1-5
CASSLVSTGGNQPQHF
TGTGCCAGCAGCTTAGTTTCGACAGGGGGCAATCAGCCCCAGCATTTT